Listed below are T cell receptor beta chains from one sample, sequenced in a study of blood T cells in healthy people across ages. TCRdb re-called the 5' RACE reads through MiXCR, storing one row per CDR3 protein. This sample carries some 710,000 distinct CDR3 sequences, 20% to 25% of them seen once, and the ten largest clones take around 22%. The sample consisted of blood. Receptors were obtained from an older man in good health. The CDR3 runs from the conserved cysteine through the conserved F or W. Each record gives: clone size, V gene, J gene, CDR3 length, D gene, CDR3 DNA, CDR3 protein. D genes are given only for firm matches. Clone size is shown for a subset of rows, as once, few, many or a class of expanded clone.

>.|TRBV14|TRBJ2-7|16|TRBD2
TGTGCCAGCAGCCAAGAAAGACTAGCGTCCTCCTACGAGCAGTACTTC
CASSQERLASSYEQYF
>few|TRBV24-1|TRBJ1-5|15|.
TGTGCCACCAGTGATCGCCGACATAGCAATCAGCCCCAGCATTTT
CATSDRRHSNQPQHF
>few|TRBV7-9|TRBJ2-1|14|.
TGTGCCAGCAGCCGGACCTTCCTTGACAATGAGCAGTTCTTC
CASSRTFLDNEQFF
>.|TRBV4-2|TRBJ2-2|17|TRBD1
TGTGCCGGCAGCCCGACTAGGGGACAGGGCTTGACCGGGGAGCTGTTTTTT
CAGSPTRGQGLTGELFF
>.|TRBV5-1|TRBJ1-3|15|.
TGCGCCAGCAGCTCGGGTTACAACTCTGGAAACACCATATATTTT
CASSSGYNSGNTIYF
>.|TRBV12-3/TRBV12-4|TRBJ2-1|15|.
TGTGCCAGCATCCAGGCCGGTTTAGGCTACAATGAGCAGTTCTTC
CASIQAGLGYNEQFF
>many|TRBV5-1|TRBJ1-2|14|TRBD1
TGCGCCAGCAGCTTGGGGGACAGGAATTATGGCTACACCTTC
CASSLGDRNYGYTF
>few|TRBV20-1|TRBJ2-1|15|TRBD1
TGCAGTGCTAGAACAGACAGGGAAGGTTACAATGAGCAGTTCTTC
CSARTDREGYNEQFF
>few|TRBV20-1|TRBJ1-2|13|.
TGCAGTGTTTCACCAGGACAAAACTATGGCTACACCTTC
CSVSPGQNYGYTF
>.|TRBV10-2|TRBJ2-1|16|.
TGCGCCAGCAGTGGTTACTCGGTAGGGGTCCCTTCGGAGCAGTTCTTC
CASSGYSVGVPSEQFF
>few|TRBV28|TRBJ1-6|16|.
TGTGCCAGCACTAATACTTGGGGCAGCCTTAATTCACCCCTCCACTTT
CASTNTWGSLNSPLHF
>.|TRBV5-1|TRBJ2-3|14|.
TGCGCCAGCAGCTTGCCAGGTCCCACAGATACGCAGTATTTT
CASSLPGPTDTQYF
>.|TRBV27|TRBJ1-5|14|.
TGTGCCAGCAGTTTTGTGTATAGCAATCAGCCCCAGCATTTT
CASSFVYSNQPQHF
>few|TRBV7-2|TRBJ1-4|15|.
TGTGCCAGCAGCTTACAGGGGTCGGTCAATGAAAAACTGTTTTTT
CASSLQGSVNEKLFF
>.|TRBV12-3/TRBV12-4|TRBJ1-2|13|.
TGTGCCAGCAGTTTAGTCAGGGGAGGCGGCTACACCTTC
CASSLVRGGGYTF
>.|TRBV5-1|TRBJ2-1|15|TRBD2
TGCGCCAGCAGCTTGGAAGGCGGGAGCACCAATGAGCAGTTCTTC
CASSLEGGSTNEQFF
>.|TRBV20-1|TRBJ2-1|13|TRBD2
TGCAGTGCTAGGAGCGGGGGAGGGAATGAGCAGTTCTTC
CSARSGGGNEQFF
>.|TRBV27|TRBJ1-2|15|TRBD1
TGTGCCAGCAGTCTCGGACAGGTGTCCCCTTTTGGCTACACCTTC
CASSLGQVSPFGYTF
>.|TRBV6-5|TRBJ1-2|15|.
TGTGCCAGCAGTCTAACAGGCCCCCGCATCGGTGACTACACCTTC
CASSLTGPRIGDYTF
>.|TRBV3-1|TRBJ2-5|12|.
TGTGCCAGCAGCCAAGATACCCCTGAGCAGTACTTC
CASSQDTPEQYF
>.|TRBV12-3/TRBV12-4|TRBJ1-1|13|.
TGTGCCAGCAGTTTTTTGGGGGCCGCTGAAGCTTTCTTT
CASSFLGAAEAFF
>.|TRBV20-1|TRBJ1-2|12|.
TGCAGTGCTAGAGATCGCCGTGCCGGCTACACCTTC
CSARDRRAGYTF
>few|TRBV15|TRBJ2-5|12|.
TGTGCCACCAGCAGAGTATATAGTGCTCAGTACTTC
CATSRVYSAQYF